These T cell receptor beta chains were read from a single sample in a study of T cell responses to AZD1222 COVID-19 vaccine. TCRdb's copy holds only in-frame clones and misses some; the assay was immunoSEQ multiplex PCR. In the table there are around 100,000 clones, around nine tenths of which are singletons. The sequencing used peripheral blood, collected on day 0 of AZD1222 vaccination. These receptors originate from an adult in good health. CDR3s include the opening cysteine and the closing phenylalanine or tryptophan. D genes are given only for firm matches. Size tells how often a clone was seen (once, few, many) or the class of an expanded clone, and some rows leave it out.

V gene: TRBV12-3/TRBV12-4; D gene: .; clone size: .; J gene: TRBJ2-1; CDR3 protein: CASSSQTNEQFF; CDR3 DNA: TGTGCCAGCAGTTCACAGACAAATGAGCAGTTCTTC
V gene: TRBV19; D gene: .; clone size: .; J gene: TRBJ1-1; CDR3 protein: CASSMEGTEAFF; CDR3 DNA: TGTGCCAGTAGTATGGAGGGGACTGAAGCTTTCTTT
V gene: TRBV30; D gene: TRBD1; clone size: .; J gene: TRBJ2-7; CDR3 protein: CAWSVRTGSYEQYF; CDR3 DNA: TGTGCCTGGAGTGTAAGGACAGGATCCTACGAGCAGTACTTC
V gene: TRBV30; D gene: .; clone size: .; J gene: TRBJ2-5; CDR3 protein: CAPKAPTLERQETQYF; CDR3 DNA: TGTGCCCCGAAAGCTCCGACTCTAGAAAGACAAGAGACCCAGTACTTC
V gene: TRBV2; D gene: .; clone size: .; J gene: TRBJ2-1; CDR3 protein: CASSVTGGGYNEQFF; CDR3 DNA: TGTGCCAGCAGTGTTACAGGGGGGGGATACAATGAGCAGTTCTTC
V gene: TRBV7-3; D gene: .; clone size: .; J gene: TRBJ2-1; CDR3 protein: CASSRRPVTHEQFF; CDR3 DNA: TGTGCCAGCAGTCGAAGACCAGTCACGCATGAGCAGTTCTTC
V gene: TRBV21-1; D gene: .; clone size: .; J gene: TRBJ2-1; CDR3 protein: CASSKPIRNEQFF; CDR3 DNA: TGTGCCAGCAGCAAGCCGATTCGGAATGAGCAGTTCTTC
V gene: TRBV27; D gene: .; clone size: .; J gene: TRBJ2-5; CDR3 protein: CASSLGGQGGQETQYF; CDR3 DNA: TGTGCCAGCAGTTTAGGAGGACAGGGAGGGCAAGAGACCCAGTACTTC
V gene: TRBV7-9; D gene: TRBD2; clone size: .; J gene: TRBJ2-7; CDR3 protein: CASSLGLAGGLLQAHEQYF; CDR3 DNA: TGTGCCAGCAGTTTAGGACTAGCGGGAGGCTTACTCCAAGCCCACGAGCAGTACTTC
V gene: TRBV10-3; D gene: TRBD2; clone size: few; J gene: TRBJ2-1; CDR3 protein: CAISEGTSGYNEQFF; CDR3 DNA: TGTGCCATCAGTGAAGGGACTAGCGGATACAATGAGCAGTTCTTC
V gene: TRBV5-1; D gene: TRBD2; clone size: .; J gene: TRBJ2-2; CDR3 protein: CASSLVGGSTGELFF; CDR3 DNA: TGCGCCAGCAGCTTGGTTGGCGGGAGTACCGGGGAGCTGTTTTTT
V gene: TRBV18; D gene: TRBD1; clone size: .; J gene: TRBJ1-1; CDR3 protein: CASSLNRGNRDTEAFF; CDR3 DNA: TGTGCCAGCTCACTTAACAGGGGAAATAGGGACACTGAAGCTTTCTTT
V gene: TRBV7-8; D gene: .; clone size: .; J gene: TRBJ2-1; CDR3 protein: CASSFILILQTDGIGNEQFF; CDR3 DNA: TGTGCCAGCAGCTTCATTCTTATTCTTCAAACGGACGGAATAGGCAATGAGCAGTTCTTC
V gene: TRBV15; D gene: .; clone size: .; J gene: TRBJ1-4; CDR3 protein: CATSSWDTNEKLFF; CDR3 DNA: TGTGCCACCAGCAGCTGGGACACAAATGAAAAACTGTTTTTT
V gene: TRBV19; D gene: .; clone size: .; J gene: TRBJ2-1; CDR3 protein: CASSIAWLAYNEQFF; CDR3 DNA: TGTGCCAGTAGTATCGCGTGGTTAGCCTACAATGAGCAGTTCTTC
V gene: TRBV5-1; D gene: .; clone size: .; J gene: TRBJ2-1; CDR3 protein: CASSLRQGGTEQFF; CDR3 DNA: TGCGCCAGCAGCTTAAGACAGGGAGGTACTGAGCAGTTCTTC
V gene: TRBV12-3/TRBV12-4; D gene: .; clone size: .; J gene: TRBJ1-5; CDR3 protein: CASSDSLFRPQHF; CDR3 DNA: TGTGCCAGCAGCGATAGTCTGTTCCGGCCCCAGCATTTT
V gene: TRBV2; D gene: .; clone size: .; J gene: TRBJ1-5; CDR3 protein: CASSQTGLGDSNQPQHF; CDR3 DNA: TGTGCCAGCAGTCAGACAGGTCTCGGTGATAGCAATCAGCCCCAGCATTTT
V gene: TRBV5-6; D gene: .; clone size: .; J gene: TRBJ1-4; CDR3 protein: CASSLGWGSTNEKLFF; CDR3 DNA: TGTGCCAGCAGCTTGGGATGGGGGTCCACTAATGAAAAACTGTTTTTT
V gene: TRBV6-4; D gene: TRBD1; clone size: .; J gene: TRBJ2-2; CDR3 protein: CASSDTRTGGGELFF; CDR3 DNA: TGTGCCAGCAGTGACACCCGCACAGGGGGCGGGGAGCTGTTTTTT
V gene: TRBV29-1; D gene: .; clone size: .; J gene: TRBJ2-2; CDR3 protein: CSVETRGPLNTGELFF; CDR3 DNA: TGCAGCGTTGAGACTAGGGGCCCATTAAACACCGGGGAGCTGTTTTTT
V gene: TRBV29-1; D gene: .; clone size: .; J gene: TRBJ1-1; CDR3 protein: CSASLPGTEAFF; CDR3 DNA: TGCAGCGCCAGTCTGCCTGGGACTGAAGCTTTCTTT
V gene: TRBV2; D gene: .; clone size: once; J gene: TRBJ2-5; CDR3 protein: CASTSGGRETQYF; CDR3 DNA: TGTGCCAGCACCTCGGGGGGCCGGGAGACCCAGTACTTC
V gene: TRBV28; D gene: TRBD2; clone size: .; J gene: TRBJ2-3; CDR3 protein: CASSLPHWGLAIDTQYF; CDR3 DNA: TGTGCCAGCAGTTTGCCACACTGGGGACTAGCGATAGATACGCAGTATTTT
V gene: TRBV5-1; D gene: TRBD1; clone size: .; J gene: TRBJ1-2; CDR3 protein: CASSRFTGTAGEGYTF; CDR3 DNA: TGCGCCAGCAGCCGGTTTACTGGGACAGCCGGGGAGGGCTACACCTTC
V gene: TRBV10-1; D gene: .; clone size: .; J gene: TRBJ2-3; CDR3 protein: CASSELEAGSTDTQYF; CDR3 DNA: TGCGCCAGCAGTGAACTGGAGGCGGGGAGCACAGATACGCAGTATTTT
V gene: TRBV28; D gene: TRBD2; clone size: .; J gene: TRBJ2-3; CDR3 protein: CASNLAGGEADTQYF; CDR3 DNA: TGTGCCAGCAATCTAGCGGGAGGCGAGGCAGATACGCAGTATTTT
V gene: TRBV12-3/TRBV12-4; D gene: .; clone size: few; J gene: TRBJ2-1; CDR3 protein: CASRKTSFEQFF; CDR3 DNA: TGTGCCAGCAGAAAGACTAGTTTTGAGCAGTTCTTC
V gene: TRBV7-9; D gene: TRBD1; clone size: .; J gene: TRBJ1-5; CDR3 protein: CASSLGGVRDRNQPQHF; CDR3 DNA: TGTGCCAGCAGCTTAGGGGGGGTCAGGGACAGAAATCAGCCCCAGCATTTT
V gene: TRBV23-1; D gene: .; clone size: .; J gene: TRBJ2-2; CDR3 protein: CASSQSLGGSNTGELFF; CDR3 DNA: TGCGCCAGCAGTCAATCGTTAGGGGGATCGAACACCGGGGAGCTGTTTTTT